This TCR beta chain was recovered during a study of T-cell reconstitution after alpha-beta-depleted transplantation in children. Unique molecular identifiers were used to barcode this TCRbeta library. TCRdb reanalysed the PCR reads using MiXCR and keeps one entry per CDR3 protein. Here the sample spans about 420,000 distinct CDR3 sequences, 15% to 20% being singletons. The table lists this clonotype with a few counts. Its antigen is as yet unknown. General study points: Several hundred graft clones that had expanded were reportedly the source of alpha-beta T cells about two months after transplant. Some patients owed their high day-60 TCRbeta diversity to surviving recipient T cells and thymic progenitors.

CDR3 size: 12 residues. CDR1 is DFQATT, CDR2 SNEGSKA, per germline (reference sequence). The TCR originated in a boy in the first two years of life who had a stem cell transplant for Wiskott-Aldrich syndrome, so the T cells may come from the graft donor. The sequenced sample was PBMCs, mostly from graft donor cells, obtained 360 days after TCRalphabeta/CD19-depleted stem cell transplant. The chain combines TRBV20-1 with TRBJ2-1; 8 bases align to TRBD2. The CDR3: CRGGAGVLEQFF. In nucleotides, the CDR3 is TGCAGGGGAGGAGCGGGGGTCCTTGAGCAGTTCTTC.